This TCR beta chain was sequenced during a study of cytomegalovirus exposure and HLA in healthy donors. Details on this clone: Its antigen is currently unknown. This specimen includes other DNA sequences encoding the same CDR3.

Study-wide points: The study listed roughly 160 cytomegalovirus-associated TCR beta chains.

CDR1 and CDR2 (germline): LNHNV, YYDKDF (reference sequence). V shed 6 bases and J shed 2 bases, with 5 bases lying between them. The CDR3 extends over 12 amino acids. Sequencing was performed with immunoSEQ multiplex PCR; in TCRdb, only in-frame clones are kept and a portion is missing. Of approximately 180,000 clones listed, around nine tenths were seen once; the top ten hold less than 3.5%. It was the roughly 110-subject validation cohort, separate from the roughly 700-subject first cohort, to which the donors belonged. The chain has TRBV15 and TRBJ1-5; D uncertain. Input material: PBMCs. The clonotype originates from a man between 18 and 29 years old in good health and CMV-seropositive. The CDR3 spells CATSSGNQPQHF. The CDR3 nucleotides are TGTGCCACCAGTTCGGGCAATCAGCCCCAGCATTTT.